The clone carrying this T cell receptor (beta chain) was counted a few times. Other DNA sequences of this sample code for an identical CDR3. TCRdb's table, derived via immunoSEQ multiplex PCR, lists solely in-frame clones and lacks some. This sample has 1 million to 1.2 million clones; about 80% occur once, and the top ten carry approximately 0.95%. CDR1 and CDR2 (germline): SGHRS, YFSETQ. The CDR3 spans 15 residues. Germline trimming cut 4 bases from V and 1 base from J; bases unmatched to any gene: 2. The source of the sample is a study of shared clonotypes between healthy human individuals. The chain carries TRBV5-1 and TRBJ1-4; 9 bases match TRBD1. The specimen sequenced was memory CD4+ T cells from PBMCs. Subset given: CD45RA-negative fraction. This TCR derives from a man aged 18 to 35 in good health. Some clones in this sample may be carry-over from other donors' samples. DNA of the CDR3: TGCGCCAGCAGCCTGGACAGGGGAACTAATGAAAAACTGTTTTTT. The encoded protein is CASSLDRGTNEKLFF. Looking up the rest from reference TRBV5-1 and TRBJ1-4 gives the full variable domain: KAGVTQTPRYLIKTRGQQVTLSCSPISGHRSVSWYQQTPGQGLQFLFEYFSETQRNKGNFPGRFSGRQFSNSRSEMNVSTLELGDSALYLCASSLDRGTNEKLFFGSGTQLSVL.